This T cell receptor (beta chain) originates from a study of shared clonotypes between healthy human individuals. TCRdb keeps only in-frame clones here, not all; method: immunoSEQ multiplex PCR. The table records a few million clones, 93% of them present only once. This clone has only one observation. V was cut by 4 bases and J by 6 bases, with 12 bases left in between. The CDR3 runs to 13 residues. Germline V CDR1 and CDR2: SGDLS, YYNGEE. CD8 cells classed as naive were CD45RO-negative and positively selected for CCR7, excluding terminally differentiated effector memory CD45RA+ cells. The clonotype was recovered from a young man in good health. Some clones in this sample may be carry-over from other donors' samples. This chain connects TRBV9 to TRBJ2-3; D possibly corresponds to TRBD2 (6 bases). The sample was naive CD8+ T cells from PBMCs. The CDR3 sequence: CASSLGTRDTQYF. CDR3 in DNA: TGTGCCAGCAGCTTGGGGACTCGCGATACGCAGTATTTT.